This is a list of T cell receptor beta chains from one sample in a study of T-cell reconstitution after alpha-beta-depleted transplantation in children. TCRdb reprocessed the PCR reads with MiXCR, giving one entry per CDR3 protein. There are around 700,000 distinct CDR3 sequences in the sample; about 12% occur only once, and 0.79% lies in the top ten. Sequencing was performed on PBMCs, taken before TCRalphabeta/CD19-depleted stem cell transplant. These receptor sequences come from a girl aged 2 to 10 with congenital amegakaryocytic thrombocytopenia, due to receive a stem cell transplant. CDR3s include the opening cysteine and the closing phenylalanine or tryptophan. D genes are given only for firm matches. A clone size is listed for some rows: how often the clone was seen (once, few, many), or a class if it is expanded.

cdr3_nt	cdr3_aa	v_call	clone_size	cdr3_length	j_call	d_call
TGTGCCAGCAGCTTCTACAGGGACCAGCCCCAGCATTTT	CASSFYRDQPQHF	TRBV7-2	few	13	TRBJ1-5	-
TGTGCCACCAGCAGAGTTTACGGCACAGATACGCAGTATTTT	CATSRVYGTDTQYF	TRBV15	few	14	TRBJ2-3	-
TGCAGCCCCTTCGGGGCAGGACAAGAGACCCAGTACTTC	CSPFGAGQETQYF	TRBV29-1	many	13	TRBJ2-5	-
TGTGCCAGCAGTTCGGACAGGGCGATTACCGGGGAGCTGTTTTTT	CASSSDRAITGELFF	TRBV12-3/TRBV12-4	many	15	TRBJ2-2	TRBD1
TGCAGTGCTAACAGCGGGAGCCAGCAGTACTTC	CSANSGSQQYF	TRBV20-1	many	11	TRBJ2-7	TRBD2
TGTGCCAGCAGCAACCGAGCAGGCCGGACAGTAAACACTGAAGCTTTCTTT	CASSNRAGRTVNTEAFF	TRBV5-5	few	17	TRBJ1-1	-
TGCAGCGTTCGACCGGGTAGCGGGAATCTTTACGAGCAGTACTTC	CSVRPGSGNLYEQYF	TRBV29-1	many	15	TRBJ2-7	TRBD2
TGCGCCAGCAGCCGGGGACTAGCGGGAGTCACAGATACGCAGTATTTT	CASSRGLAGVTDTQYF	TRBV5-1	many	16	TRBJ2-3	TRBD2
TGTGCCAGCAGTTTGACCCGAACCTCCATCGATGAGCAGTTCTTC	CASSLTRTSIDEQFF	TRBV6-5	many	15	TRBJ2-1	-
TGTGCCAGCAGCCAACGGGACAGGGGGCGCAGGGGCTCCGGAAAACTGTTTTTT	CASSQRDRGRRGSGKLFF	TRBV7-8	few	18	TRBJ1-4	TRBD1
TGTGCCAGCAGCTTAGCGGAATACTCGCGGGCCTACTACGAGCAGTACTTC	CASSLAEYSRAYYEQYF	TRBV7-9	-	17	TRBJ2-7	-
TGCGCCAGCAGCTTGGACAAAGAGACCCAGTACTTC	CASSLDKETQYF	TRBV5-1	few	12	TRBJ2-5	-
TGTGCCTGGAGTTTTTCCAGAAACACTGAAGCTTTCTTT	CAWSFSRNTEAFF	TRBV30	-	13	TRBJ1-1	-
TGTGCCAGCAGCTTAGATAACAGGTTCCACGAGCAGTACTTC	CASSLDNRFHEQYF	TRBV7-9	few	14	TRBJ2-7	-